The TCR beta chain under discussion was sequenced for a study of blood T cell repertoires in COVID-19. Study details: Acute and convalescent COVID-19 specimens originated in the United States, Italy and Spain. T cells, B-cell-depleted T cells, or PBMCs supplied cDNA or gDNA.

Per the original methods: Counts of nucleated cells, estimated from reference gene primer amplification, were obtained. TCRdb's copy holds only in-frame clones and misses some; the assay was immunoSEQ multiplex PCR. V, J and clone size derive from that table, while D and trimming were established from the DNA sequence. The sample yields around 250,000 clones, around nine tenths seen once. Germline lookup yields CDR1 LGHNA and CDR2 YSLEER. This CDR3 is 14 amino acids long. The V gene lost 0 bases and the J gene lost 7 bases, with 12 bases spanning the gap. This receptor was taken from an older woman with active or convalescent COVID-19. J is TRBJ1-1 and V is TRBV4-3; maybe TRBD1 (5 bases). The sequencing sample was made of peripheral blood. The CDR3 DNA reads TGCGCCAGCAGCCAAGATTGGGGCACGTATGAAGCTTTCTTT. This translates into CASSQDWGTYEAFF.